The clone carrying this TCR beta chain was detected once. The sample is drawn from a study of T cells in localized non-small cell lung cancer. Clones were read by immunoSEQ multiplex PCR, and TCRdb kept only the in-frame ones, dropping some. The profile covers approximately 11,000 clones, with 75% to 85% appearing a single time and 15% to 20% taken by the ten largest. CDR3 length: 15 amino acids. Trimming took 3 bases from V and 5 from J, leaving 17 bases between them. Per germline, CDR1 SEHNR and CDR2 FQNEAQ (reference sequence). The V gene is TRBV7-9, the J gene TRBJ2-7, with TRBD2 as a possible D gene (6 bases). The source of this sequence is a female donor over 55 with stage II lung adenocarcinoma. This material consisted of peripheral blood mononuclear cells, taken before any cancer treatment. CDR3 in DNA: TGTGCCAGCAGCTTCATAGGGGCTACGGGGGACGAGCAGTACTTC. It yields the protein CASSFIGATGDEQYF.